This paragraph reports one T cell receptor (beta chain). This sample is drawn from a study of neoadjuvant anti-PD-1 for oral cavity cancer. Survey sequencing of tumors mostly used roughly 4.8 ug DNA, two replicates. The data were produced by immunoSEQ multiplex PCR, yet TCRdb's version contains in-frame clones alone and is incomplete. The table includes thousands of clones, roughly 54% detected once. Germline V gene lookup returns CDR1 MNHNS and CDR2 SASEGT. Trimming stripped 7 bases from V and 3 bases from J, with 10 bases between. This CDR3 has 12 amino acids. The receptor's source is a person between 40 and 80 years old with oral cavity squamous cell carcinoma. This chain connects TRBV6-1 to TRBJ2-7, with no clear D. Sequenced here: tumor tissue, sampled before nivolumab (anti-PD-1) treatment. CDR3 protein: CASIGPNYEQYF. As DNA, the CDR3 is TGTGCCAGCATAGGGCCTAACTACGAGCAGTACTTC.